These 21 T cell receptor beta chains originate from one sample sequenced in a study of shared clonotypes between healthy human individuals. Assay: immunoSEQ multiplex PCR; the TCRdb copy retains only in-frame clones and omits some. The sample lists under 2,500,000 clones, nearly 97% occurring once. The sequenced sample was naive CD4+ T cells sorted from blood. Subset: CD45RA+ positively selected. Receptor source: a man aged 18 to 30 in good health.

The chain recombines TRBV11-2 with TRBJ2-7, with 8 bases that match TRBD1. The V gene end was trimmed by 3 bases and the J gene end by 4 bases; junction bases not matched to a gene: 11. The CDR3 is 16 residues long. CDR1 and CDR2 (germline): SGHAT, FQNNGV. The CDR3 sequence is CASSLSGGFIPYEQYF. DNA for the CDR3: TGTGCCAGCAGCTTGTCAGGGGGCTTTATCCCTTACGAGCAGTACTTC. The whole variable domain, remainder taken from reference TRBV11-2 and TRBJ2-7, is EAGVAQSPRYKIIEKRQSVAFWCNPISGHATLYWYQQILGQGPKLLIQFQNNGVVDDSQLPKDRFSAERLKGVDSTLKIQPAKLEDSAVYLCASSLSGGFIPYEQYFGPGTRLTVT.

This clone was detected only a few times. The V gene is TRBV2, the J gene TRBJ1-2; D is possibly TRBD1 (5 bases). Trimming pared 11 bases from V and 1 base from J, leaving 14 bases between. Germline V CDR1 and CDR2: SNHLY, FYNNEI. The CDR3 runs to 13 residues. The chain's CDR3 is CAEHRDGNYGYTF. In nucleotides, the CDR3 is TGTGCCGAACACCGGGACGGTAACTATGGCTACACCTTC.

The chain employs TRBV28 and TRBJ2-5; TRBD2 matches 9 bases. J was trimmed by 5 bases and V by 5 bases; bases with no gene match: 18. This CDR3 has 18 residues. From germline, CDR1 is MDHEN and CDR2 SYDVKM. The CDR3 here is CASSPGESSGVYGETQYF. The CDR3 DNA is TGTGCCAGCAGTCCCGGGGAGTCTAGCGGGGTTTACGGGGAGACCCAGTACTTC.

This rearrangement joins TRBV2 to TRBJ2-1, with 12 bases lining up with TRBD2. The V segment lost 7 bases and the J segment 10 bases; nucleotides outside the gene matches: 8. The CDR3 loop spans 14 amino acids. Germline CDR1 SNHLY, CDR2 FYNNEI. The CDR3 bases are TGTGCCAGCATCCTCTCCGGGACTAGCGGGGAGCAGTTCTTC. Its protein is CASILSGTSGEQFF.

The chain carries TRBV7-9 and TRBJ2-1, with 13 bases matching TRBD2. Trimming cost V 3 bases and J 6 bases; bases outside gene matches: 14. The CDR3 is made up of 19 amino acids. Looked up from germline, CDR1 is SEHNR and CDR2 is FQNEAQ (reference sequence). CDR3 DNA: TGTGCCAGCAGCTTGACGGGGCAGTTTGGACTAGCGGGGGTCAATGAGCAGTTCTTC. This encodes CASSLTGQFGLAGVNEQFF.

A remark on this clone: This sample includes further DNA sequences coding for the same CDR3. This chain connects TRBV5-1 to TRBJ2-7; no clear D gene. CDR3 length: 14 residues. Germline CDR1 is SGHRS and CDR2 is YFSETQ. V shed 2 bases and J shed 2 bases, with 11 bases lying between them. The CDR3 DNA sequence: TGCGCCAGCAGCTTAAGCTCCGGTGCCTACGAGCAGTACTTC. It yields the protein CASSLSSGAYEQYF.

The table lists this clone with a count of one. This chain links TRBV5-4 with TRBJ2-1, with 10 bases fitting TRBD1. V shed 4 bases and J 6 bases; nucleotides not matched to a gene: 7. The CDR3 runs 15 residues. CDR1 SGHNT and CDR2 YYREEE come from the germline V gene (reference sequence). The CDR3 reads CASSAGQGFGNEQFF. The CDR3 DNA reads TGTGCCAGCAGCGCGGGACAGGGGTTTGGCAATGAGCAGTTCTTC.

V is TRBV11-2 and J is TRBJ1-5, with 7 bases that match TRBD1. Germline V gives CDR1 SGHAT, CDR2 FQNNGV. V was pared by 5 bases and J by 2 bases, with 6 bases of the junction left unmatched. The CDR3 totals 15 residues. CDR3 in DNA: TGTGCCAGCAGCACAGGGGCTTTGGGCAATCAGCCCCAGCATTTT. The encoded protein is CASSTGALGNQPQHF.

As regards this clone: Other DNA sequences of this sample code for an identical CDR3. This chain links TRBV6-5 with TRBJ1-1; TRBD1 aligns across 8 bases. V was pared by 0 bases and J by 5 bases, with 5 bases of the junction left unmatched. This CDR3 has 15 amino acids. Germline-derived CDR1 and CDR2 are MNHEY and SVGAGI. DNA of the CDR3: TGTGCCAGCAGTTACTCGAGACAGGGGAGAACTGAAGCTTTCTTT. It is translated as CASSYSRQGRTEAFF.

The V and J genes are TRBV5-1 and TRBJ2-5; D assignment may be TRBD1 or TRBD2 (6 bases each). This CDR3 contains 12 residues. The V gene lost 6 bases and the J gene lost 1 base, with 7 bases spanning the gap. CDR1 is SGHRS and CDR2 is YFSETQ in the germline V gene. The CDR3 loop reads CASTGAQETQYF. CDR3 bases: TGCGCCAGCACGGGGGCCCAAGAGACCCAGTACTTC.

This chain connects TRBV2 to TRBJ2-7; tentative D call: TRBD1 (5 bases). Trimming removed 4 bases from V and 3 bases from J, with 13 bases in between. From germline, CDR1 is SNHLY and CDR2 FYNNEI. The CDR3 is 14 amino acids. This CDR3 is CASSVGRTIYEQYF. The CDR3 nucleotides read TGTGCCAGCAGTGTCGGGCGGACAATCTACGAGCAGTACTTC.

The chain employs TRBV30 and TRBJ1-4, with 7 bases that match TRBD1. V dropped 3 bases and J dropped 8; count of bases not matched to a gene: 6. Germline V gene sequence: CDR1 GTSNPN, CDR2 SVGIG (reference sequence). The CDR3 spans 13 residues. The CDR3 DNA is TGTGCCTGGAGAGACGGGACAGCCGAAAAACTGTTTTTT. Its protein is CAWRDGTAEKLFF. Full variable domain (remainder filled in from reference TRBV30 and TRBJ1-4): SQTIHQWPATLVQPVGSPLSLECTVEGTSNPNLYWYRQAAGRGLQLLFYSVGIGQISSEVPQNLSASRPQDRQFILSSKKLLLSDSGFYLCAWRDGTAEKLFFGSGTQLSVL.

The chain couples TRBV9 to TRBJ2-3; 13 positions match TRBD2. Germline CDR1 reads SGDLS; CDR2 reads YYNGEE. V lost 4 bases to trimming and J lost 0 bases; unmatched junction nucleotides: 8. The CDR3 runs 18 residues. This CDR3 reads CASSTYGTSGTSTDTQYF. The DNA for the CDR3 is TGTGCCAGCAGCACGTACGGGACTAGCGGGACAAGCACAGATACGCAGTATTTT.

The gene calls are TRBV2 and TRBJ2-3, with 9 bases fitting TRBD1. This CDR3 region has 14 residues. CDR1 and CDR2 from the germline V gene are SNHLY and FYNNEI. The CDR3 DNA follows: TGTGCGGGCACATTAGACAGGGGGACAGATACGCAGTATTTT. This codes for CAGTLDRGTDTQYF.

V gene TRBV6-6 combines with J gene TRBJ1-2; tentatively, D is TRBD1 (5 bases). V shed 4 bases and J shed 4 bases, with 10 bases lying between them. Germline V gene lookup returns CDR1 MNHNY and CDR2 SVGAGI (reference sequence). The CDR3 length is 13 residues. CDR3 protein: CASSLGLSYGYTF. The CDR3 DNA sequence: TGTGCCAGCAGTTTGGGACTGAGCTATGGCTACACCTTC.

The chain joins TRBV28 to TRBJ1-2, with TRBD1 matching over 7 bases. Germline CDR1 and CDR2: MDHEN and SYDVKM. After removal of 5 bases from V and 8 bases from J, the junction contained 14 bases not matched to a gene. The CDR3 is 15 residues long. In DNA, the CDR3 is TGTGCCAGCAGTCTCCTTCAAACAGGGGTAGAGGGCTACACCTTC. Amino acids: CASSLLQTGVEGYTF.

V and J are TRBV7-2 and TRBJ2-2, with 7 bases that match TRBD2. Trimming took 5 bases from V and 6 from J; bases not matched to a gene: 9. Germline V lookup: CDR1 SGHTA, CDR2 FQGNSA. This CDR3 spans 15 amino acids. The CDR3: CASSRGLAGSGELFF. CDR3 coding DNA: TGTGCCAGCAGCCGCGGGTTAGCGGGTTCCGGGGAGCTGTTTTTT.

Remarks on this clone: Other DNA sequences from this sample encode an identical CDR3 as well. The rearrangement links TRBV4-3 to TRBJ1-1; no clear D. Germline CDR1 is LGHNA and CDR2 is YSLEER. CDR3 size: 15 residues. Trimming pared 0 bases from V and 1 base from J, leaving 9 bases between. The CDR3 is CASSQEGRGNTEAFF. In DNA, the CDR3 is TGCGCCAGCAGCCAAGAAGGCAGAGGGAACACTGAAGCTTTCTTT.

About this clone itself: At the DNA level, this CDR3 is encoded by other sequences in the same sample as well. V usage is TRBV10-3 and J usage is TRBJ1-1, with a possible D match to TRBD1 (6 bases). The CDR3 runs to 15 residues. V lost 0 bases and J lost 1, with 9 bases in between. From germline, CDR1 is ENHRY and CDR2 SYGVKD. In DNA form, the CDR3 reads TGTGCCATCAGTGAGTCTACAGGGAGGAACACTGAAGCTTTCTTT. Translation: CAISESTGRNTEAFF.

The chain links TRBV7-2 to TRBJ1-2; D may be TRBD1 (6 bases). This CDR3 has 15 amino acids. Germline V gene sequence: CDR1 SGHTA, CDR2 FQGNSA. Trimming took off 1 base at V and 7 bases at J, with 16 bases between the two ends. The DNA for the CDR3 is TGTGCCAGCAGCTTAGGGGGGGCGGCCCAGGGTGGCTACACCTTC. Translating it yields CASSLGGAAQGGYTF.

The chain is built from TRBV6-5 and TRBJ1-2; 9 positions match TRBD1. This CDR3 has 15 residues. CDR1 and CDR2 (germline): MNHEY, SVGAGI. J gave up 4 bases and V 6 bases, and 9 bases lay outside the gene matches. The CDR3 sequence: CASRSGTGTVYGYTF. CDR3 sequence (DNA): TGTGCCAGCAGATCCGGGACAGGGACCGTCTATGGCTACACCTTC.